The clone carrying this TCR beta chain was seen a few times. Its antigen is unknown. The PCR used 52 TRBV and 13 TRBJ primers. The repertoire was sequenced with immunoSEQ multiplex PCR; TCRdb's copy has only in-frame clones and lacks some. The table shows some 38,000 clones, with 89% occurring only once. These data originate in a study of regulatory T cells. Study-wide findings and caveats: Patient repertoires had restricted TRB V-J pairs and skewed V and J usage, most in Tregs. Hydrophobic residues at CDR3 positions 6 and 7 were enriched in conventional CD4+ T cells of CD3G-deficient patients.

Germline V gene sequence: CDR1 SGHVS, CDR2 FQNEAQ. The CDR3 sequence is 16 residues long. V lost 6 bases to trimming and J lost 6 bases; unmatched junction nucleotides: 14. Autoimmunity was present in every CD3G-deficient patient, worse in two. Patients aged 2 to 39 years had fewer naive and more memory CD4+ and CD8+ T cells. CD4+ T cells were divided by sorting: CD25-high CD127-low Tregs, CD25-low CD127-high conventional cells. The sequenced sample was conventional CD4+ T cells sorted from blood. This receptor was taken from a person aged 18-35 years with CD3G deficiency. The rearrangement links TRBV7-8 to TRBJ2-1, with TRBD1 identical over 7 bases. Here the CDR3 DNA reads TGTGCCAGCAGTCCCCCCCGGGACAGAATTATCAATGAGCAGTTCTTC. Its translation: CASSPPRDRIINEQFF.